A selection of T cell receptor beta chains follows, all from one sample in a study of blood T cell repertoires in COVID-19. Data came from immunoSEQ multiplex PCR; TCRdb stores just in-frame clones and leaves some out. There are 70,000 to 95,000 clones in the sample; approximately 88% occur only once, and roughly 6.2% lies in the top ten. Sequenced material: peripheral blood. All receptors derive from a man aged 50-59 years with active COVID-19. Each CDR3 is given with its conserved first and last residue. D genes are given only for firm matches. Clone size appears in some rows only: once, few, many, or a class for an expanded clone.

v_call	clone_size	d_call	j_call	cdr3_nt	cdr3_aa
TRBV6-2/TRBV6-3	NA	TRBD1	TRBJ1-5	TGTGCCAGCAGTCCGACAGGGCTGCAGCCCCAGCATTTT	CASSPTGLQPQHF
TRBV11-1	once	TRBD1	TRBJ2-7	TGTGCCAGCAGCATCTCAGGGGGAAGGTACGAGCAGTACTTC	CASSISGGRYEQYF
TRBV6-2/TRBV6-3	few	TRBD2	TRBJ2-5	TGTGCCAGCAGCACCGCACGGACTAGCGGGAAGAAAGAGACCCAGTACTTC	CASSTARTSGKKETQYF
TRBV5-6	NA	NA	TRBJ1-2	TGTGCCAGCAGCCGGGCGGGGCCGGGGAACTATGGCTACACCTTC	CASSRAGPGNYGYTF
TRBV27	NA	NA	TRBJ1-1	TGTGCCAGCAGTTTAGGACTCATGAACACTGAAGCTTTCTTT	CASSLGLMNTEAFF
TRBV6-5	NA	NA	TRBJ1-1	TGTGCCAGCACCAGGCAGTCCACACTGAACACTGAAGCTTTCTTT	CASTRQSTLNTEAFF
TRBV20-1	once	TRBD1	TRBJ2-7	TGCAGTGCTAGTACGGGGACAGTTACCTACGAGCAGTACTTC	CSASTGTVTYEQYF
TRBV7-2	NA	TRBD1	TRBJ1-4	TGTGCCAGCAGCCAAAGGACAGGTCGGGGTGAAAAACTGTTTTTT	CASSQRTGRGEKLFF
TRBV5-5	NA	NA	TRBJ2-7	TGTGCCAGCAGCTTGGCGCAGGGCAACGAGCAGTACTTC	CASSLAQGNEQYF
TRBV7-8	NA	TRBD1	TRBJ2-3	TGTGCCAGCAGACCACTCTGGAGTCCGGGACAGGGGGGTACAGATACGCAGTATTTT	CASRPLWSPGQGGTDTQYF
TRBV11-2	NA	TRBD1	TRBJ1-2	TGTGCCAGCAGCCCGAACCGGGACAGTGCCTATGGCTACACCTTC	CASSPNRDSAYGYTF
TRBV25-1	NA	NA	TRBJ2-7	TGTGCCAGCAGTAGGGGGAGAAGCTCCTACGAGCAGTACTTC	CASSRGRSSYEQYF
TRBV28	few	NA	TRBJ1-5	TGTGCCAGCAGTTCCCGGGACATCTTTTATAGCAATCAGCCCCAGCATTTT	CASSSRDIFYSNQPQHF
TRBV28	once	NA	TRBJ2-6	TGTGCCAGCAGTCTACAGGGCTCTGGGGCCAACGTCCTGACTTTC	CASSLQGSGANVLTF
TRBV7-2	once	NA	TRBJ2-6	TGTGCCAGCAGCTTAGGCAGGTTCTCTGGGGCCAACGTCCTGACTTTC	CASSLGRFSGANVLTF
TRBV7-6	NA	TRBD2	TRBJ2-3	TGTGCCAGCAGCCCGGGACTAGCCCCCCTAGACACGCAGTATTTT	CASSPGLAPLDTQYF
TRBV7-2	NA	NA	TRBJ1-1	TGTGCCAGCAGCCGTATCGAGGTGTCAAACACTGAAGCTTTCTTT	CASSRIEVSNTEAFF
TRBV5-6	NA	TRBD2	TRBJ2-2	TGTGCCAGCAGCGCGTTTCGACTAGCGGGAGGCCACGGGGAGCTGTTTTTT	CASSAFRLAGGHGELFF
TRBV28	NA	TRBD1	TRBJ2-3	TGTGCCAGCAGTTTATTAGGGGGACAGGGGGCTACAGATACGCAGTATTTT	CASSLLGGQGATDTQYF
TRBV5-4	NA	NA	TRBJ2-1	TGTGCCAGCAGCCGAACTGCAACCCCCTACAATGAGCAGTTCTTC	CASSRTATPYNEQFF
TRBV4-3	NA	NA	TRBJ2-1	TGCGCCAGCAGCCAAGCCTTGAGCTCCTACAATGAGCAGTTCTTC	CASSQALSSYNEQFF
TRBV5-8	NA	TRBD2	TRBJ2-3	TGTGCCAGCAGCTTGACTAGCGGGAGGAAGGATACGCAGTATTTT	CASSLTSGRKDTQYF